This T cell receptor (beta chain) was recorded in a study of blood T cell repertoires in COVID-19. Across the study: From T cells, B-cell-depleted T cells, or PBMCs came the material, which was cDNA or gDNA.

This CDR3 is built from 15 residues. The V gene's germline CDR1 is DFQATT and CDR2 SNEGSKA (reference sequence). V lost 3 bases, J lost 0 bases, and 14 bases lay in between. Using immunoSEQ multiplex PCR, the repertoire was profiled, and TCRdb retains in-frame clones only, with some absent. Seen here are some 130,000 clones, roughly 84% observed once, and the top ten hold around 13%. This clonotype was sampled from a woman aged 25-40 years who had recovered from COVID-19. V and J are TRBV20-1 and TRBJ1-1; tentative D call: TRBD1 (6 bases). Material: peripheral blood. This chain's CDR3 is CSASALGTLNTEAFF. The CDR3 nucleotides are TGCAGTGCTAGTGCCCTCGGGACATTGAACACTGAAGCTTTCTTT.